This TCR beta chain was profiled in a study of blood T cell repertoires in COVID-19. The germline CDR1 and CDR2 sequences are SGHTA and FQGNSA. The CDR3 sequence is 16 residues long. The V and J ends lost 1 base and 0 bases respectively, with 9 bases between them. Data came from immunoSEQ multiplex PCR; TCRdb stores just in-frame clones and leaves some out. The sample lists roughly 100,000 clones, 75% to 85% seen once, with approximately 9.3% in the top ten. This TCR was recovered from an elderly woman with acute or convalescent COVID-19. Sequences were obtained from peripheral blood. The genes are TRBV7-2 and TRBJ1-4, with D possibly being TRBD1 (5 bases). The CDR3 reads CASSLGGYSTNEKLFF. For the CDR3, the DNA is TGTGCCAGCAGCTTAGGGGGCTACTCAACTAATGAAAAACTGTTTTTT.